A single sample is the source of the 20 T cell receptor beta chains below, sequenced in a study of lung T cells in sarcoidosis with Löfgren's syndrome. TCRdb passed the reads through MiXCR, listing each CDR3 protein once. The sample has more than 50,000 distinct CDR3 sequences, 21% seen once. Material for sequencing was CD4+ T cells from PBMCs. The receptors were gathered from a human donor with sarcoidosis (Löfgren's syndrome or another form), or a control subject (not recorded which).

About this clonotype: With a much larger clone just one base away, this may be a read error. This chain joins TRBV6-1 and TRBJ2-1; D ambiguous. Germline CDR1 reads MNHNS; CDR2 reads SASEGT. The CDR3 has 12 amino acids. The CDR3 here is CASGEAYNEQFF. Written as DNA, the CDR3 is TGTGCCAGCGGTGAAGCCTACAATGAGCAGTTCTTC.

This clonotype was recorded at least ten times. This chain uses TRBV3-1 with TRBJ2-5; D remains unclear. The CDR3 has 12 amino acids. Germline CDR1 and CDR2: LGHDT and YNNKEL (reference sequence). Trimming took 1 base from V and 4 from J, leaving 4 bases between them. This CDR3 reads CASSQVVETQYF. In DNA, the CDR3 is TGTGCCAGCAGCCAAGTTGTAGAGACCCAGTACTTC.

The V and J genes are TRBV11-2 and TRBJ2-1, with D hard to call. The germline V and J ends were trimmed by 4 bases and 6 bases, with 16 bases remaining between them. The CDR3 consists of 15 residues. Germline V gene sequence: CDR1 SGHAT, CDR2 FQNNGV. The CDR3 DNA reads as TGTGCCAGCAGCTCGGCATTGGCCTTGGGCAATGAGCAGTTCTTC. Residues: CASSSALALGNEQFF.

This clonotype was recorded many times. V usage is TRBV28 and J usage is TRBJ2-7; 7 bases fit TRBD1. The germline gives CDR1 MDHEN, CDR2 SYDVKM. This CDR3 contains 15 residues. Unmatched junction bases numbered 9, after V lost 3 bases and J lost 4 bases. The CDR3 bases are TGTGCCAGCAGTTTTAGTGGACAGGCGCCATACGAGCAGTACGTC. It yields the protein CASSFSGQAPYEQYV.

This clonotype was detected a few times. The chain is built from TRBV2 and TRBJ2-7; perhaps TRBD1 as D (6 bases). Trimming removed 11 bases at V and 1 base at J, with 15 bases between. Germline V CDR1 and CDR2: SNHLY, FYNNEI. The CDR3 consists of 13 residues. CDR3 bases: TGTGCCCTCCGGCAACAGGGATCCTACGAGCAGTACTTC. As protein: CALRQQGSYEQYF.

This clonotype was observed once. A much bigger clone sits one base away, suggesting this may be a read error. The V call is TRBV7-2, the J call TRBJ2-1, with 7 nucleotides matching TRBD1. CDR1 and CDR2 (germline): SGHTA, FQGNSA. Trimming removed 5 bases from V and 15 bases from J; junction bases left unmatched: 13. CDR3 length: 13 residues. CDR3 in amino acids: CASSQQPGQETFF. DNA for the CDR3: TGTGCCAGCAGCCAACAACCAGGACAGGAAACGTTCTTC. Drawing the rest from reference TRBV7-2 and TRBJ2-1, the complete variable domain is GAGVSQSPSNKVTEKGKDVELRCDPISGHTALYWYRQSLGQGLEFLIYFQGNSAPDKSGLPSDRFSAERTGGSVSTLTIQRTQQEDSAVYLCASSQQPGQETFFGPGTRLTVL.

The gene calls are TRBV5-1 and TRBJ2-1; D is undetermined. Germline lookup yields CDR1 SGHRS and CDR2 YFSETQ. The CDR3 sequence is 15 residues long. Trimming stripped 3 bases from V and 3 bases from J, with 13 bases between. CDR3 DNA: TGCGCCAGCAGCTACGTCGGACCCGACTACAATGAGCAGTTCTTC. This codes for CASSYVGPDYNEQFF.

As for this clonotype: A clone one base away is much larger, so this may be a read error. The chain carries TRBV5-4 and TRBJ2-3, with 7 bases identical to TRBD1. Trimming removed 2 bases from V and 4 bases from J; junction bases left unmatched: 1. This CDR3 is 13 amino acids long. CDR1 and CDR2 from the germline V gene are SGHNT and YYREEE (reference sequence). CDR3 coding DNA: TGTGCCAGCAGCTTTACAGGGGCAGATACGCAGTATTTT. This gives the protein CASSFTGADTQYF.

As concerns this clonotype: One base away lies a much larger clone, so this may be a sequencing read error. The chain joins TRBV28 to TRBJ1-3; weak D call: TRBD1 (6 bases). Looked up from germline, CDR1 is MDHEN and CDR2 is SYDVKM. Trimming cost V 10 bases and J 0 bases, with 19 bases left between them. The CDR3 is made up of 16 amino acids. CDR3 in DNA: TGTGCCATCAATAAACAGGGTTGGACCTCTGGAAACACCATATATTTT. As protein: CAINKQGWTSGNTIYF.

Comment on this clonotype: Just one base apart from a much larger clone, this may be a read error. This chain joins TRBV7-2 and TRBJ2-3; 12 positions match TRBD2. Germline-derived CDR1 and CDR2 are SGHTA and FQGNSA. J lost 6 bases, V lost 3 bases, and 7 bases had no gene match. The CDR3 covers 16 residues. Here the CDR3 reads CASSFSSGRATDTQYF. For the CDR3, the DNA is TGTGCCAGCAGCTTTTCTAGCGGGAGGGCCACCGATACGCAGTATTTT.

This sequence joins TRBV6-2 or TRBV6-3 and TRBJ2-7, with 12 bases fitting TRBD1. The CDR3 loop spans 15 amino acids. The germline V gene has CDR1 MNHEY and CDR2 SVGEGT. The CDR3 loop reads CAISGGQGAGYEQYV. CDR3 bases: TGTGCCATCAGTGGGGGACAGGGGGCAGGATATGAGCAGTACGTC.

Concerning this clonotype: A much more abundant neighbour one base away suggests this may be a read error. The chain recombines TRBV4-3 with TRBJ2-1, with 11 bases matching TRBD2. This CDR3 is 16 amino acids long. CDR1 is LGHNA and CDR2 is YSLEER in the germline V gene. The CDR3 loop reads CASSQVGTSGPSGQSF. The DNA of the CDR3 is TGCGCCAGCAGCCAAGTTGGGACTAGCGGACCCTCGGGGCAGTCCTTC.

This clonotype was detected many times. CDR3 DNA: TGTGCCAGCACCCCGGGGAGTAAACATGGCTACACCTTC. Protein sequence: CASTPGSKHGYTF. The gene calls are TRBV28 and TRBJ1-2; no definite D call. Trimming removed 7 bases at V and 6 bases at J, with 15 bases between. This CDR3 is 13 amino acids long. Germline V gene data show CDR1 as MDHEN and CDR2 as SYDVKM.

This clonotype was observed many times. The chain recombines TRBV7-9 with TRBJ2-2; the D gene is possibly TRBD1 (6 bases). Germline CDR1 reads SEHNR; CDR2 reads FQNEAQ (reference sequence). This CDR3 has 17 amino acids. V lost 5 bases and J lost 0, with 16 bases in between. As DNA, the CDR3 is TGTGCCAGCAGCCCCGGTTTAAGGACAGCGAACACCGGGGAGCTGTTTTTT. Its protein product is CASSPGLRTANTGELFF.

As to this clonotype: At one boundary the junction diverges from the germline segment, which might be a read error. The CDR3 sequence is CASSIPTVTDTQYF. In nucleotides, the CDR3 is TGTGCCAGCAGTATACCGACAGTTACGGATACACAGTATTTT. The genes are TRBV6-1 and TRBJ2-3; maybe TRBD1 (5 bases). Per the germline V gene, CDR1 is MNHNS and CDR2 is SASEGT. There are 14 residues in the CDR3.

This sequence joins TRBV11-3 and TRBJ2-3, with 7 bases fitting TRBD1. CDR1 SGHNT and CDR2 YENEEA come from the germline V gene. This CDR3 spans 17 amino acids. V trimming: 3 bases; J trimming: 3 bases; junction bases outside the gene matches: 12. The CDR3 spells CASSFGIRGRGTDTQYF. The DNA of the CDR3 is TGTGCCAGCAGCTTCGGAATCAGGGGGAGAGGAACAGATACGCAGTATTTT.

With regard to this clonotype: A much larger clone differs by one base, so this may be a read error. The rearrangement joins TRBV3-1 to TRBJ1-5; a weak D match, TRBD1 (5 bases). CDR3 length: 14 residues. Germline values: CDR1 LGHDT, CDR2 YNNKEL (reference sequence). This chain's CDR3 is CAGSPGVLNQPQHF. The CDR3 DNA follows: TGTGCCGGCAGCCCGGGGGTTCTCAATCAGCCCCAGCATTTT.

CDR3 DNA: TGTGCCAGCAGCTTAACAAGCGGGGGGGCCTTCCCCTACAATGAGCAGTTCTTC. Protein: CASSLTSGGAFPYNEQFF. The rearrangement joins TRBV7-2 to TRBJ2-1; 10 nucleotides line up with TRBD2. Per the germline V gene, CDR1 is SGHTA and CDR2 is FQGNSA. Trimming took 2 bases from V and 2 from J; bases not matched to a gene: 9. CDR3 size: 18 residues.

The V call is TRBV12-3 or TRBV12-4, the J call TRBJ2-2; D perhaps matches TRBD1 (6 bases). The CDR3 totals 13 residues. The V end was cut by 8 bases, the J end by 5 bases, with 12 bases between. As DNA, the CDR3 is TGTGCCAGCTTCGCACAGGGAACCGGGGAGCTGTTTTTT. It codes for CASFAQGTGELFF.

The J gene is TRBJ2-7, the V gene TRBV3-1, with 14 bases matching TRBD2. V was pared by 1 base and J by 5 bases, with 1 base of the junction left unmatched. Germline V CDR1 and CDR2: LGHDT, YNNKEL (reference sequence). This CDR3 comprises 15 residues. CDR3 sequence reads: CASSQGLAGGHEQYF. DNA of the CDR3: TGTGCCAGCAGCCAAGGACTAGCGGGAGGGCACGAGCAGTACTTC.